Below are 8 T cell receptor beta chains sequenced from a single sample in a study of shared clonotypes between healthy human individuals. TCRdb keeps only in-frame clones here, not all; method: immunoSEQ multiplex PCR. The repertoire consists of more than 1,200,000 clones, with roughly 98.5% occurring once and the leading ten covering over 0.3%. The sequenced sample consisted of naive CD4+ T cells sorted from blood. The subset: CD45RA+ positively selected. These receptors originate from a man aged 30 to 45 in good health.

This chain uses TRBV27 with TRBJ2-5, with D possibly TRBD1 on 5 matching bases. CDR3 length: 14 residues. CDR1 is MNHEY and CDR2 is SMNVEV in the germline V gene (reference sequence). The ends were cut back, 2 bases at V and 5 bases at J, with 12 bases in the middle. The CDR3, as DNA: TGTGCCAGCAGTTTAGGTCAGGGCGGTGAGACCCAGTACTTC. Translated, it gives CASSLGQGGETQYF.

DNA of the CDR3: TGTGCCAGCAGTGAGCGTGGGGGGAACGGGGAGCTGTTTTTT. Translation gives CASSERGGNGELFF. The chain joins TRBV25-1 to TRBJ2-2; tentatively, D is TRBD2 (6 bases). Germline V gene lookup returns CDR1 MGHDK and CDR2 SYGVNS. With 3 bases removed from V and 7 bases from J, the gap between germline ends came to 12 bases. The CDR3 length is 14 residues.

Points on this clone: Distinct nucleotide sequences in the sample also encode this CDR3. CDR3 sequence reads: CASSLAGAYEQYF. In DNA, the CDR3 is TGTGCCAGCAGCTTAGCGGGAGCCTACGAGCAGTACTTC. This chain links TRBV11-3 with TRBJ2-7; possibly TRBD2 for D (6 bases). The CDR3 contains 13 residues. Looked up from germline, CDR1 is SGHNT and CDR2 is YENEEA. Trimming removed 1 base at V and 2 bases at J, with 6 bases between.

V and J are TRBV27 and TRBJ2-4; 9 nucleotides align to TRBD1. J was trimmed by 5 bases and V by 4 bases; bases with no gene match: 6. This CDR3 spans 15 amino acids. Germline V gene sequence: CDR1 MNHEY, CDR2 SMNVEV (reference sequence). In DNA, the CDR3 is TGTGCCAGCAGTTCGGCGGGACAGGGAGAAAACATTCAGTACTTC. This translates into CASSSAGQGENIQYF.

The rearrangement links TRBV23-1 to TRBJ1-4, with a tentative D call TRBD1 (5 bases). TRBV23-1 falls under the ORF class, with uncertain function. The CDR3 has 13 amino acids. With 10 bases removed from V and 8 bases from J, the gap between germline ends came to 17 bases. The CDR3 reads CAKKRGVGEKLFF. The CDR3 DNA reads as TGCGCCAAGAAAAGGGGTGTCGGAGAAAAACTGTTTTTT.

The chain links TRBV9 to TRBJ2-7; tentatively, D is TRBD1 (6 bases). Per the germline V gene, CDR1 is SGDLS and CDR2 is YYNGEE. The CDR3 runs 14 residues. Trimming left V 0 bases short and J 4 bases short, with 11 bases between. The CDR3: CASSVEYRVYEQYF. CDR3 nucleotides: TGTGCCAGCAGCGTAGAATACAGGGTTTACGAGCAGTACTTC.

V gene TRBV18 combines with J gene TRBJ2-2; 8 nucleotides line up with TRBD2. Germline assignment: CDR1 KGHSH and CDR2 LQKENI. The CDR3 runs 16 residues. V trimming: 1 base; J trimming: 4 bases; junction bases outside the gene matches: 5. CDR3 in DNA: TGTGCCAGCTCACCACTAAGCGGGAGTGGCACCGGGGAGCTGTTTTTT. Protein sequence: CASSPLSGSGTGELFF.

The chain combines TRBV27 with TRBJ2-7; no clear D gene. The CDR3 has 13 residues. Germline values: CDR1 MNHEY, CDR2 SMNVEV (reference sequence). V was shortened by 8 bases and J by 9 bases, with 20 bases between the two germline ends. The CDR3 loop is CASSSGSLPWQYF. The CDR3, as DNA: TGTGCCAGCTCCTCCGGGTCTTTACCCTGGCAGTACTTC.